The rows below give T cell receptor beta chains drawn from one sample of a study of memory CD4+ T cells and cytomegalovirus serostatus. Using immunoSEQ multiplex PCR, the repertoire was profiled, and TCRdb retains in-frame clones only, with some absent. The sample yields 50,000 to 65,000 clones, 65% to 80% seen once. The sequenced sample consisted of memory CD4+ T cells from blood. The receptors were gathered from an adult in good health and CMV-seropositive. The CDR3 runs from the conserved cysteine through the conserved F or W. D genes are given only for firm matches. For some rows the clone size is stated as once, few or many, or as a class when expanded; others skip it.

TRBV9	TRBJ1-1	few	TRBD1	TGTGCCAGCAGCGTAGCAGGGGGCGGTGAAGCTTTCTTT	CASSVAGGGEAFF
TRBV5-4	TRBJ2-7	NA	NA	TGTGCCAGCAGCTCCCAGTACGAGCAGTACTTC	CASSSQYEQYF
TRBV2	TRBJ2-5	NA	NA	TGTGCCAGCAGTGATACGGCGGCACGTTCGGAGACCCAGTACTTC	CASSDTAARSETQYF
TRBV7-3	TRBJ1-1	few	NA	TGTGCCAGCAGACTAGGGACGAACACTGAAGCTTTCTTT	CASRLGTNTEAFF
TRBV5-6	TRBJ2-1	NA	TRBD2	TGTGCCAGCAGCTTGGCACCCAGCGGGAGTGAGCAGTTCTTC	CASSLAPSGSEQFF
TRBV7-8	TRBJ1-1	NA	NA	TGTGCCAGCAGCTTAGTAGGGCGGAACACTGAAGCTTTCTTT	CASSLVGRNTEAFF
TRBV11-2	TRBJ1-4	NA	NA	TGTGCCAGCAGCCGGGGGGTCAGTGAAAAACTGTTTTTT	CASSRGVSEKLFF
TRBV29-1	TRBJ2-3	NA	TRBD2	TGCAGCGTCACTAGCGGGGGGGACGGGGATACGCAGTATTTT	CSVTSGGDGDTQYF
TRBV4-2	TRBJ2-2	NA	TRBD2	TGTGCCAGCAGCCCGGGGGGGCGGGGGAGAGGCGGGGAGCTGTTTTTT	CASSPGGRGRGGELFF
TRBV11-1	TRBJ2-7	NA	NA	TGTGCCAGCAGCGCGTCTTGGGGGTGGAGCTCCTACGAGCAGTACTTC	CASSASWGWSSYEQYF
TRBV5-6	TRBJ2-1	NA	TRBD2	TGTGCCAGCAGCTTTAGCGGGAGTGAGAATGAGCAGTTCTTC	CASSFSGSENEQFF
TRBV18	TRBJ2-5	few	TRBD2	TGTGCCAGCTCTCGGACTAGCGGGGAAGAGACCCAGTACTTC	CASSRTSGEETQYF
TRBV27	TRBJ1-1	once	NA	TGTGCCAGCAGTCCCCGGAGGACTACTGAAGCTTTCTTT	CASSPRRTTEAFF
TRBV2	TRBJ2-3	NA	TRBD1	TGTGCCAGCAGTCGACAGGGGCCGGGAGATACGCAGTATTTT	CASSRQGPGDTQYF
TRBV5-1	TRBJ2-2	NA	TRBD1	TGCGCCAGCAGCTCGCTGGTCGGACAGGGGGCGGTCGGGGAGCTGTTTTTT	CASSSLVGQGAVGELFF
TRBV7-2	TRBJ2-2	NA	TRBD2	TGTGCCAGCAGCGCGGGGGGGACGAACACCGGGGAGCTGTTTTTT	CASSAGGTNTGELFF
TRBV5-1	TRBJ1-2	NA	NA	TGCGCCAGCAGCTTGACATCTAACTATGGCTACACCTTC	CASSLTSNYGYTF
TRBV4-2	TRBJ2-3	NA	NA	TGTGCCAGCAGCCCCCAGTGGGGAAGCACAGATACGCAGTATTTT	CASSPQWGSTDTQYF
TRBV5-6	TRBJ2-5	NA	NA	TGTGCCAGCAGCGGGCAAGGTGGACAAGAGACCCAGTACTTC	CASSGQGGQETQYF
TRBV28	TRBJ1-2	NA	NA	TGTGCCAGCAGTTCCGGGACTGACGCGATAAACTATGGCTACACCTTC	CASSSGTDAINYGYTF
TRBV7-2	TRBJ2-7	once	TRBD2	TGTGCCAGCAGCCCTAGCGGGACATTGGGGGTGCAGTACTTC	CASSPSGTLGVQYF
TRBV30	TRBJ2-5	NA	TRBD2	TGTGCCTGGAGTGTGGGTAGCGGGGGACTAGGGGAGACCCAGTACTTC	CAWSVGSGGLGETQYF
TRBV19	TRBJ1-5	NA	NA	TGTGCCAGCAGGGATAGTAGTTATCAGCCCCAGCATTTT	CASRDSSYQPQHF
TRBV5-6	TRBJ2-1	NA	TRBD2	TGTGCCAGCAGCCCGGGGGGGGGACTAGCGGAGCAGTTCTTC	CASSPGGGLAEQFF